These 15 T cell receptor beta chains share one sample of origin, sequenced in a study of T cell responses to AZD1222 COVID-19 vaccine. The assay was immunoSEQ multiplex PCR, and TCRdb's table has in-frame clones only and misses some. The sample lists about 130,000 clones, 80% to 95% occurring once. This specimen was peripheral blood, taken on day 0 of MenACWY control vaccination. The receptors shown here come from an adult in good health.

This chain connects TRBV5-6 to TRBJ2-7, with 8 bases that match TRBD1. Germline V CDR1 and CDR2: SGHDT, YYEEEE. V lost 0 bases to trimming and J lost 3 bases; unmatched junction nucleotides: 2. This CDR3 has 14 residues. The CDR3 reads CASSLVDRGYEQYV. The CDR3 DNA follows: TGTGCCAGCAGCTTGGTAGACAGGGGCTACGAGCAGTACGTC.

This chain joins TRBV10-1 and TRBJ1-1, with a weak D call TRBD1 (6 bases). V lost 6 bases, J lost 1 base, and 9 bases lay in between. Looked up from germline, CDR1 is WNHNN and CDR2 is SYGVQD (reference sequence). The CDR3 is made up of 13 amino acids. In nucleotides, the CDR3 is TGCGCCAGCAGAGGGACACGGAACACTGAAGCTTTCTTT. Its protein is CASRGTRNTEAFF.

The CDR3 region has the DNA TGCGCCAGCAGCCGCCAGGCTAGCGCCTCCTACGAGCAGTACTTC. Residues: CASSRQASASYEQYF. J is TRBJ2-7 and V is TRBV5-1; a weak D match, TRBD2 (6 bases). Per germline, CDR1 SGHRS and CDR2 YFSETQ. V was shortened by 4 bases and J by 0 bases, with 14 bases between the two germline ends. The CDR3 totals 15 residues.

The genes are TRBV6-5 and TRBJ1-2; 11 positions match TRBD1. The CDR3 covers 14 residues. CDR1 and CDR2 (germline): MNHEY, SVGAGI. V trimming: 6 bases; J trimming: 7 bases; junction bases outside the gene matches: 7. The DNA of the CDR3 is TGTGCCAGCAGCCCCGGACAGGGGGCGGTTGGCTACACCTTC. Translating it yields CASSPGQGAVGYTF.

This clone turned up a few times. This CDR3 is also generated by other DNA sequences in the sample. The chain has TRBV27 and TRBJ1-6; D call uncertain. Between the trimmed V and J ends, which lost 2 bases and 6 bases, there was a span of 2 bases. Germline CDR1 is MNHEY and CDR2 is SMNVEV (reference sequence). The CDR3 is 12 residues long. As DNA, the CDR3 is TGTGCCAGCAGTTTACTTAATTCACCCCTCCACTTT. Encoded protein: CASSLLNSPLHF.

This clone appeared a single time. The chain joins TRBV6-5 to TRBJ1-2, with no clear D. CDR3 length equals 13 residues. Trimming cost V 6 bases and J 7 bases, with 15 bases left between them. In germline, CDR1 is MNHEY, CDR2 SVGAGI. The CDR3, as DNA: TGTGCCAGCAGCCCCTCGGGGTATAGTGGCTACACCTTC. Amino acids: CASSPSGYSGYTF.

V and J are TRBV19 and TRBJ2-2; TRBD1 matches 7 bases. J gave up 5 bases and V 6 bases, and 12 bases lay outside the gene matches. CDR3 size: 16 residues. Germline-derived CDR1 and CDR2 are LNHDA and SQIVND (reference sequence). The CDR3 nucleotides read TGTGCCAGTAGGGGCCGACAGGGAAGTTGGACCGGGGAGCTGTTTTTT. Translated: CASRGRQGSWTGELFF.

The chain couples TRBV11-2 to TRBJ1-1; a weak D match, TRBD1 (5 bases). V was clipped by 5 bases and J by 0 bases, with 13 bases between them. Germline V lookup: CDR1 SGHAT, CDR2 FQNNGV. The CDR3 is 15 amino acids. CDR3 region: CASSDQGMMNTEAFF. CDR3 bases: TGTGCCAGCAGCGACCAGGGTATGATGAACACTGAAGCTTTCTTT.

The CDR3 reads CASNYIRGAPNYGYTF. The CDR3 bases are TGTGCCAGCAACTATATCAGGGGGGCCCCTAACTATGGCTACACCTTC. V usage is TRBV11-2 and J usage is TRBJ1-2, with 7 bases that match TRBD1. V lost 7 bases to trimming and J lost 0 bases; unmatched junction nucleotides: 11. This CDR3 has 16 residues. Germline lookup yields CDR1 SGHAT and CDR2 FQNNGV. Based on the CDR3 plus reference TRBV11-2 and TRBJ1-2, the full variable domain is EAGVAQSPRYKIIEKRQSVAFWCNPISGHATLYWYQQILGQGPKLLIQFQNNGVVDDSQLPKDRFSAERLKGVDSTLKIQPAKLEDSAVYLCASNYIRGAPNYGYTFGSGTRLTVV.

CDR3 nucleotide sequence: TGTGCCAGCAGTTTACGGGGGCTCGGGGAAAAACTGTTTTTT. This gives the protein CASSLRGLGEKLFF. This chain connects TRBV28 to TRBJ1-4, with D perhaps matching TRBD1 (6 bases). The CDR3 runs to 14 residues. In germline, CDR1 is MDHEN, CDR2 SYDVKM. Between the trimmed V and J ends, which lost 2 bases and 8 bases, there was a span of 12 bases.

The CDR3 bases are TGCAGCGTTGTGGGGGTGCACAGTACCACTGAAGCTTTCTTT. This gives the protein CSVVGVHSTTEAFF. This rearrangement joins TRBV29-1 to TRBJ1-1; possible D gene TRBD1, 5 bases. Germline V gene lookup returns CDR1 SQVTM and CDR2 ANQGSEA. The germline V and J ends were trimmed by 4 bases and 4 bases, with 16 bases remaining between them. CDR3 length equals 14 residues.

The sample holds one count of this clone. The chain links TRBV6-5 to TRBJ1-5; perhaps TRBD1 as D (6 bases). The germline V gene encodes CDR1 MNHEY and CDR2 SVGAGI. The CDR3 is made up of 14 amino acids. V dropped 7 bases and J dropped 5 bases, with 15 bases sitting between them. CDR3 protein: CASTGSGQYQPQHF. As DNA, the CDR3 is TGTGCCAGCACCGGTAGCGGACAGTATCAGCCCCAGCATTTT.

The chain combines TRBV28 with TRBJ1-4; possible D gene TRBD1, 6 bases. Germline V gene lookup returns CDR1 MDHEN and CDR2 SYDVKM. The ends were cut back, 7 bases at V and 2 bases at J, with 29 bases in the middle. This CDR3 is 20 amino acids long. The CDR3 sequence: CASKATTGNPWGRTNEKLFF. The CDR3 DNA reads TGTGCCAGCAAGGCAACGACAGGAAACCCCTGGGGGAGGACTAATGAAAAACTGTTTTTT.

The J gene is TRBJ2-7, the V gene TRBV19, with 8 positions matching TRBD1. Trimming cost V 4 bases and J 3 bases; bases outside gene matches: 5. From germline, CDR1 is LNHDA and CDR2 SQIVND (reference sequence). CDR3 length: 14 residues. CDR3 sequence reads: CASSTGTGLYEQYF. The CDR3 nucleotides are TGTGCCAGTAGTACCGGGACAGGACTCTACGAGCAGTACTTC.

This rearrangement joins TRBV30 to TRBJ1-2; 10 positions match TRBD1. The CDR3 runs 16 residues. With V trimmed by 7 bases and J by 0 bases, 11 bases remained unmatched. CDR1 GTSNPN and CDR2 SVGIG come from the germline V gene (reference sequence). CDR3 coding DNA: TGTGCCTCACTACCGGGACAGGGGCTATCTAACTATGGCTACACCTTC. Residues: CASLPGQGLSNYGYTF.